The source of this T cell receptor (beta chain) is a study of long-term antiretroviral therapy in people with HIV. CDR3 length: 13 amino acids. V lost 5 bases and J 6 bases, leaving 12 bases between the germline ends. The germline V gene has CDR1 MDHEN and CDR2 SYDVKM. Of note for this clone: Its antigen remains unidentified.

Samples held about 0.95-11 million cryopreserved PBMC before DNA extraction. Study conclusions and caveats: The study found narrower CDR3 length ranges in HIV repertoires than in controls. Clones that had undergone expansion before ART dominated the repertoire at all time points. The study found that diversity rose after ART but stayed below transplant donor controls.

At the survey level, the v3.0 immunoSEQ assay was run. Data came from immunoSEQ multiplex PCR; TCRdb stores just in-frame clones and leaves some out. The sample holds approximately 19,000 clones, approximately 82% seen once. V gene TRBV28 combines with J gene TRBJ2-3; no clear D gene. The sequences come from unsorted PBMCs, collected 0.5 years before starting antiretroviral therapy. The sequence came from a woman in her forties or fifties with HIV. The CDR3 is CASSHVSEDTQYF. The CDR3 nucleotides are TGTGCCAGCAGTCACGTCTCCGAGGATACGCAGTATTTT.